What follows describes a single T cell receptor beta chain. The antigen is not known. The sample is drawn from a study of T cells expressing NK-cell markers. Broader study findings: Whether expanded NKG2C+ T cell clones recognized HCMV stayed uncertain.

Making the TCR beta cDNA relied on 5'RACE template switching with UMIs. TCRdb re-called the 5' RACE reads; every CDR3 protein appears as one record, without DNA. The sample is made up of some 460,000 distinct CDR3 sequences, and the top ten hold under 1.5% of it. This TCR was recovered from a woman aged 45-65 years in good health. The sequencing sample was made of blood T cells: a sorted CD56 or NKG2C T cell subset, CD4+ or CD8+ T cells, or bulk PBMC T cells (not recorded which).

CDR3 sequence: CASRTGAGTEAFF. The genes are TRBV3-1 and TRBJ1-1; TCRdb reports TRBD1, a call that lacks DNA to check it against. CDR3 length equals 13 residues. Per germline, CDR1 LGHDT and CDR2 YNNKEL (reference sequence).